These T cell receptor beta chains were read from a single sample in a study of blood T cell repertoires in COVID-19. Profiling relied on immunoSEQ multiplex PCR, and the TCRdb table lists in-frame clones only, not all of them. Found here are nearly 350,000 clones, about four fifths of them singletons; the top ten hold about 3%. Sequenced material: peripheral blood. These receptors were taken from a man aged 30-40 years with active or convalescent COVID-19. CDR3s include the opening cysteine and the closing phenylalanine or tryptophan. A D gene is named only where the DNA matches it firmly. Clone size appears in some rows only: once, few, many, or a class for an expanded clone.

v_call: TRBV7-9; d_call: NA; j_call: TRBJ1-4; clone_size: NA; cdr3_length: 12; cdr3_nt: TGTGCCAGCAGCCGAGCGGGAGGAAAACTGTTTTTT; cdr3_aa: CASSRAGGKLFF
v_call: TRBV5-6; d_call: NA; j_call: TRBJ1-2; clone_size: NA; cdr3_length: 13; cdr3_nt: TGTGCCAGCAGCCCGGGCTGGACAGCTGGCTACACCTTC; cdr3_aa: CASSPGWTAGYTF
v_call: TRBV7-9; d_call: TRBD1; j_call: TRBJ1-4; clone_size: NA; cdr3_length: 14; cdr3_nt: TGTGCCAGCAGCTTGGGGACAGAGAATGAAAAACTGTTTTTT; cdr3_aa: CASSLGTENEKLFF
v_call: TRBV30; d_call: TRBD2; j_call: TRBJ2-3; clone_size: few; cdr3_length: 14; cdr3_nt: TGTGCCGGAAACCTAGCGGGGGTAGTTCGTACGCAGTATTTT; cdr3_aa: CAGNLAGVVRTQYF
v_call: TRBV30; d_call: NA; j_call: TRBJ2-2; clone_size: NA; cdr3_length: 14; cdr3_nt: TGTGCCTGGAGTTCCGGGATTAACACCGGGGAGCTGTTTTTT; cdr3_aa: CAWSSGINTGELFF
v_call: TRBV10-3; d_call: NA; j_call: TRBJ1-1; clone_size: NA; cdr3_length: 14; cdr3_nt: TGTGCCATCAGTGAGCGGGGGAAGAACACTGAAGCTTTCTTT; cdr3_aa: CAISERGKNTEAFF
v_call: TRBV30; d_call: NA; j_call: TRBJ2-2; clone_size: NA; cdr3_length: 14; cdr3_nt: TGTGCCTGGAGTGTATCCAGGCCCACCGGGGAGCTGTTTTTT; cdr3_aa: CAWSVSRPTGELFF
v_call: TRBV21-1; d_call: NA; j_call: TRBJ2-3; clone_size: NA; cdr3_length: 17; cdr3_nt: TGTGCCAGCAGCAAAAAAAGTCTGCGGAGTAGCACAGATACGCAGTATTTT; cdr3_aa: CASSKKSLRSSTDTQYF
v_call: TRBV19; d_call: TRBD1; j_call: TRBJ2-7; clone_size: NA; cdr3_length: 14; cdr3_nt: TGTGCCAGTAGTATGACAGGGGGGGCCTACGAGCAGTACTTC; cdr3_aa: CASSMTGGAYEQYF
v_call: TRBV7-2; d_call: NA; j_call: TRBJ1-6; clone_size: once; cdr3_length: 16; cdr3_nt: TGTGCCAGCAGCTTAGGGACGGGGGTGATAGGTTCACCCCTCCACTTT; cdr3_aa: CASSLGTGVIGSPLHF
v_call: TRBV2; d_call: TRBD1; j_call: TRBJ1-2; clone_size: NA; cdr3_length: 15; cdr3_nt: TGTGCCAGCAGTCAGGAGGGACAGGGGTCGTTCGGCTACACCTTC; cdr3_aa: CASSQEGQGSFGYTF
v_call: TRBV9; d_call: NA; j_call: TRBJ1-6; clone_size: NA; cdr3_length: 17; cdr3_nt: TGTGCCAGCAGCACACCGGGAAGAGACTCCTATAATTCACCCCTCCACTTT; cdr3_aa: CASSTPGRDSYNSPLHF
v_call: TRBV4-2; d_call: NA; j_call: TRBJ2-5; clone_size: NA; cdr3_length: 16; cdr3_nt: TGTGCCAGCAGCCCAGGGACGGGGGGCCTAGGGGAGACCCAGTACTTC; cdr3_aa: CASSPGTGGLGETQYF
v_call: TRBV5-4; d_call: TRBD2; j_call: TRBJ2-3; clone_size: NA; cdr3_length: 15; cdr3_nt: TGTGCCAGCAGCCGGGGGGGGGCCGGGGCAGATACGCAGTATTTT; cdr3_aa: CASSRGGAGADTQYF
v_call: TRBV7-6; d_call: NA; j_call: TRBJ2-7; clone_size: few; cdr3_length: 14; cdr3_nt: TGTGCCAGCAGCTTAGTTGGGGGCTCCGGGGCGCAGTACTTC; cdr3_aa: CASSLVGGSGAQYF
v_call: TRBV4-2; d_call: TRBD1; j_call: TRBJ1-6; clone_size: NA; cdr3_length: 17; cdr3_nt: TGTGCCAGCAGCCCAAGAGACGGCGGGACAGGGAATTCACCCCTCCACTTT; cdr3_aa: CASSPRDGGTGNSPLHF
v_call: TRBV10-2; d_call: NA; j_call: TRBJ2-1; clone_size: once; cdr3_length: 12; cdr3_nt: TGCGCCAGCAGTGAGTCGTTAGCGATTAAATTCTTC; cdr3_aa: CASSESLAIKFF
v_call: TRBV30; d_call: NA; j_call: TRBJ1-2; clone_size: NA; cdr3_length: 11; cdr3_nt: TGTGCCTGGAGCCCAGGGGTAGGCTACACCTTC; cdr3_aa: CAWSPGVGYTF
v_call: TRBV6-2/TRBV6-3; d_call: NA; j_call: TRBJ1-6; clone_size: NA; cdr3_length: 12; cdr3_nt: TGTGCCAGCAGCCACCTTCGGTCACCCCTCCACTTT; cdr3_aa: CASSHLRSPLHF
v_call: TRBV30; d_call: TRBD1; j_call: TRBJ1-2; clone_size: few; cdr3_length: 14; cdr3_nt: TGTGCCTGGAGTGAGGACAGGGGCGTGTATGGCTACACCTTC; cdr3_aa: CAWSEDRGVYGYTF
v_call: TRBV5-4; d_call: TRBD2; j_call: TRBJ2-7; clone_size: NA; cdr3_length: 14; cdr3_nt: TGTGCCAGCAGCTCGACTAGCGGGAGCTACGAGCAGTACTTC; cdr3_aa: CASSSTSGSYEQYF
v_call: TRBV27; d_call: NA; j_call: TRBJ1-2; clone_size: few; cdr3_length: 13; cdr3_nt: TGTGCCAGTGGAAGGGCGGGAAACTATGGCTACACCTTC; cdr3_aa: CASGRAGNYGYTF
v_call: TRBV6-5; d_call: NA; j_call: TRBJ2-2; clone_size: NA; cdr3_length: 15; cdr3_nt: TGTGCCAGTCGGCGGGGGCAACAAAACACCGGGGAGCTGTTTTTT; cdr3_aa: CASRRGQQNTGELFF
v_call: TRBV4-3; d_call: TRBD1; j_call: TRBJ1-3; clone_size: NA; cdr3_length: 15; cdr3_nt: TGCGCCAGCAGCCAGGGGACAGGGGCTGGAAACACCATATATTTT; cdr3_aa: CASSQGTGAGNTIYF
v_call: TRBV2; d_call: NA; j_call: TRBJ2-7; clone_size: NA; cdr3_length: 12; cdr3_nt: TGTGCCAGCAGTGCCCAGGGCTACGAGCAGTACTTC; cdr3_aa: CASSAQGYEQYF
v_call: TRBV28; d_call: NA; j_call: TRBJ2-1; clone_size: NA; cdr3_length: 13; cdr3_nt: TGTGCCAGCAGTGCCAGACTCTACAATGAGCAGTTCTTC; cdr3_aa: CASSARLYNEQFF
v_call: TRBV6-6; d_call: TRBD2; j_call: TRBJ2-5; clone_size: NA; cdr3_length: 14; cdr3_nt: TGTGCCAGCAGTTACCCTAGCGGGGACGCGACCCAGTACTTC; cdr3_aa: CASSYPSGDATQYF
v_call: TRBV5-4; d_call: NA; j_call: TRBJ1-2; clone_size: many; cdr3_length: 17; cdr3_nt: TGTGCCAGCAGCTTGGCCCTGGGACGGAGGGGTGGTGAGGGCTACACCTTC; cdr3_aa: CASSLALGRRGGEGYTF
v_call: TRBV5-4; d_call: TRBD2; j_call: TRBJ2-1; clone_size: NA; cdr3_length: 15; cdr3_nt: TGTGCCAGCAGCTCCCCTAGCGGGAGCGGGGGTGAGCAGTTCTTC; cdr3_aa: CASSSPSGSGGEQFF
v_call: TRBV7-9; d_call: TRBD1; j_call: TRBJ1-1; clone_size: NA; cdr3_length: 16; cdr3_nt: TGTGCCAGCAGAGACCTACAGGGGTATTTAAACACTGAAGCTTTCTTT; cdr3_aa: CASRDLQGYLNTEAFF
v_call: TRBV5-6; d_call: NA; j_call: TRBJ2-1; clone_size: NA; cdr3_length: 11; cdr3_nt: TGTGCCAGCAGCTTGGGCAGGGTGAAGTTCTTC; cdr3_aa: CASSLGRVKFF
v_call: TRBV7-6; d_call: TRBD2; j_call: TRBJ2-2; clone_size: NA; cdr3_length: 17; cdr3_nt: TGTGCCAGCAGCTTAGCCACACGCGGGGGGGACACCGGGGAGCTGTTTTTT; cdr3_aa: CASSLATRGGDTGELFF
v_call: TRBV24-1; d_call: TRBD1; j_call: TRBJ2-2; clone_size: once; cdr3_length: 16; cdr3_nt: TGTGCCACCAGTGCCGCTGGGACAGGGAGCACCGGGGAGCTGTTTTTT; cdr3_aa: CATSAAGTGSTGELFF
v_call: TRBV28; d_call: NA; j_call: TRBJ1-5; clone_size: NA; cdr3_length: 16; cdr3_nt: TGTGCCAGCAGAGAACCTACAGGGAACGGCAATCAGCCCCAGCATTTT; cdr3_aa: CASREPTGNGNQPQHF
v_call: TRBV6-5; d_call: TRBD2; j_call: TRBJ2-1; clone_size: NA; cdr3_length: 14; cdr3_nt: TGTGCCAGCAGTTTAGCGGGAGGTTGGACTGAGCAGTTCTTC; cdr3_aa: CASSLAGGWTEQFF
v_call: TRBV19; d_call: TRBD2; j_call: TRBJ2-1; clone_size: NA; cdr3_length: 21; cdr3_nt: TGTGCCTCCAATCGAGCCCTCCCCGGGACTAGCTTCCCCAGCTCCTACAATGAGCAGTTCTTC; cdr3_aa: CASNRALPGTSFPSSYNEQFF
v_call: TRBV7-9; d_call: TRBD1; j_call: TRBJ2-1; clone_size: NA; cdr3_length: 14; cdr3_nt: TGTGCCAGCAGCTTAGGGACAGGGGACAATGAGCAGTTCTTC; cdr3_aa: CASSLGTGDNEQFF
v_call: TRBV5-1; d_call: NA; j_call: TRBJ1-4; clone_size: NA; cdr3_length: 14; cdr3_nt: TGCGCCAGCAGCTTGGGTACAACTAATGAAAAACTGTTTTTT; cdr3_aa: CASSLGTTNEKLFF
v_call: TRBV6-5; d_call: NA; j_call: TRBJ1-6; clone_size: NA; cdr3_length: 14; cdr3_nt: TGTGCCAGCAATGCGGGGGCGTCTAATTCACCCCTCCACTTT; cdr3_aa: CASNAGASNSPLHF
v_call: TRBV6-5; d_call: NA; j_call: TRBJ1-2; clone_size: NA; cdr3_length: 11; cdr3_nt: TGTGCCAGCACCGAAATAGGAGACTACACCTTC; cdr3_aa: CASTEIGDYTF
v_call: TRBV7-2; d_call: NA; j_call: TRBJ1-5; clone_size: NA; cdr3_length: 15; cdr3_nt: TGTGCCAGCAGCTTATTGGGGCAGGGGAATCAGCCCCAGCATTTT; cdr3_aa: CASSLLGQGNQPQHF
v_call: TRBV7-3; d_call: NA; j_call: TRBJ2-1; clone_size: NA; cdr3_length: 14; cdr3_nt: TGTGCCAGCAGCTTAGGTACAGGGAGCAATGAGCAGTTCTTC; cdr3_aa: CASSLGTGSNEQFF
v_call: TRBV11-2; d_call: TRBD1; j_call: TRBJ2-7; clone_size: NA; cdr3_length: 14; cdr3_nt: TGTGCCAGCAGCTCGAAACAGGGGCCCTACGAGCAGTACTTC; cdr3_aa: CASSSKQGPYEQYF
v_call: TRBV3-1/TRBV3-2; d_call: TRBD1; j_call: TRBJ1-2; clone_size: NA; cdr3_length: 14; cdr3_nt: TGTGCCAGCAGCCAAGCGCAGGGGGTTCATGGCTACACCTTC; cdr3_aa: CASSQAQGVHGYTF
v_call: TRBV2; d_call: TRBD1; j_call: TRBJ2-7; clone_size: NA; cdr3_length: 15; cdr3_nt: TGTGCCAGCAGTGAATGGGGACAGGGTTCCTACGAGCAGTACTTC; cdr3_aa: CASSEWGQGSYEQYF
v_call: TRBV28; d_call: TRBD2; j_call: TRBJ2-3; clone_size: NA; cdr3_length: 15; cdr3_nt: TGTGCCAGCAGTCCGGGAGGGGGTAGTCCAGATACGCAGTATTTT; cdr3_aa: CASSPGGGSPDTQYF
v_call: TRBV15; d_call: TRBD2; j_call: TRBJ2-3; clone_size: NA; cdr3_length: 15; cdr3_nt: TGTGCCACCAGCTCCCAGCGGGGGGGCCCCGATACGCAGTATTTT; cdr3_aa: CATSSQRGGPDTQYF
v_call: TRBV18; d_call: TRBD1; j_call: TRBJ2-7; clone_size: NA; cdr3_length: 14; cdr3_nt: TGTGCCAGCTCACTTGGGACAGGTTTCTACGAGCAGTACTTC; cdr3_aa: CASSLGTGFYEQYF
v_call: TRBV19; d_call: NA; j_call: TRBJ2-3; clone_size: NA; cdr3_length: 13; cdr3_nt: TGTGCCAGTAGTTTACAGGAGACAGATACGCAGTATTTT; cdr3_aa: CASSLQETDTQYF
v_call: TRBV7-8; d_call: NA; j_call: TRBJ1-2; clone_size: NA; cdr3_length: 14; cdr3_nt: TGTGCCAGCAGCCCCTTAGGGGCTAACTATGGCTACACCTTC; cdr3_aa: CASSPLGANYGYTF
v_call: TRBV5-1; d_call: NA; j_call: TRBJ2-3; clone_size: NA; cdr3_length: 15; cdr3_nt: TGCGCCAGCAGCTTGGCGGTCTCTAGCACAGATACGCAGTATTTT; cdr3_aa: CASSLAVSSTDTQYF
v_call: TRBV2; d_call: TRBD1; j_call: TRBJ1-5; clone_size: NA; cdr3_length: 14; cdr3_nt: TGTGCCAGCAGTCGGACAGGGTTCAATCAGCCCCAGCATTTT; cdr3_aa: CASSRTGFNQPQHF
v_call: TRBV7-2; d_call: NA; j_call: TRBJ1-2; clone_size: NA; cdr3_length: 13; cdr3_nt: TGTGCCAGCAGCTTAGCCAGGGCAGAGGGCTACACCTTC; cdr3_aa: CASSLARAEGYTF
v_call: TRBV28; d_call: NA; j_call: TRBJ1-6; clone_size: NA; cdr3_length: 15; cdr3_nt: TGTGCCAGCAGTCAAAGGACAGCTCCAAATTCACCCCTCCACTTT; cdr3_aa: CASSQRTAPNSPLHF